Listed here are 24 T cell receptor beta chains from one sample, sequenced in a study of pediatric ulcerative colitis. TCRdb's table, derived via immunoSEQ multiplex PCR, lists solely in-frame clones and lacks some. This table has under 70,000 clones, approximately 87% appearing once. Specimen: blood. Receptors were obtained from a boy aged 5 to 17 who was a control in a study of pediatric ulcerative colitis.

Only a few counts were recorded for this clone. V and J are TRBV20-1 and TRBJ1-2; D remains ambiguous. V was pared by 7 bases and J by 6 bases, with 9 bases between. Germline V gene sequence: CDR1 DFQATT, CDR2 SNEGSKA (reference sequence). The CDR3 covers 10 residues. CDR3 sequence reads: CSVRRDGYTF. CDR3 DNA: TGCAGTGTTAGGCGAGATGGCTACACCTTC.

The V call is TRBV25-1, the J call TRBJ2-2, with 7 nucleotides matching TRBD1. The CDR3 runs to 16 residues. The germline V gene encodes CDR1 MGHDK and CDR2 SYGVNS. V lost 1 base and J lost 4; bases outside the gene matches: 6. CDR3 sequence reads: CASSELTGRGTGELFF. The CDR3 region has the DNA TGTGCCAGCAGTGAATTGACAGGGCGAGGCACCGGGGAGCTGTTTTTT.

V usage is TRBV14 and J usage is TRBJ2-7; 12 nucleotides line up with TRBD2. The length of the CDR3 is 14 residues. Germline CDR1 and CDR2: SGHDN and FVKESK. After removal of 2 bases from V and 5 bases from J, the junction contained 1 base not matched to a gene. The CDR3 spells CASSQLAGGNEQYF. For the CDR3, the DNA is TGTGCCAGCAGCCAACTAGCGGGAGGGAACGAGCAGTACTTC.

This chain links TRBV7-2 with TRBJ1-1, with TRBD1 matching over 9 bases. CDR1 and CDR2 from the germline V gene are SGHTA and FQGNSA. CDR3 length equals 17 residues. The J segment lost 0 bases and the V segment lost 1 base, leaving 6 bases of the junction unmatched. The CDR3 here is CASSLVGQGIMNTEAFF. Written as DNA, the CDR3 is TGTGCCAGCAGCTTAGTGGGACAGGGAATAATGAACACTGAAGCTTTCTTT.

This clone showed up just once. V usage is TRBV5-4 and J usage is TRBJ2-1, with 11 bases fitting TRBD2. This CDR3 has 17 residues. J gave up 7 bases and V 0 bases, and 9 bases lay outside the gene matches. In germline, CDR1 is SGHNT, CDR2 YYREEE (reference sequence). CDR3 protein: CASSLVTLLAGVNEQFF. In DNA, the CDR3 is TGTGCCAGCAGCTTGGTAACATTACTAGCGGGAGTGAATGAGCAGTTCTTC. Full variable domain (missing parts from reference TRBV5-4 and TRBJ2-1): ETGVTQSPTHLIKTRGQQVTLRCSSQSGHNTVSWYQQALGQGPQFIFQYYREEENGRGNFPPRFSGLQFPNYSSELNVNALELDDSALYLCASSLVTLLAGVNEQFFGPGTRLTVL.

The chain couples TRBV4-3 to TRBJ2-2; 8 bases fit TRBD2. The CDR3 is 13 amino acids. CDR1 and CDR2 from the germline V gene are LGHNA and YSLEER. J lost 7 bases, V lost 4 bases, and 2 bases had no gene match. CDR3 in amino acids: CASSPGGDGELFF. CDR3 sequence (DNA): TGCGCCAGCAGCCCCGGGGGGGACGGGGAGCTGTTTTTT.

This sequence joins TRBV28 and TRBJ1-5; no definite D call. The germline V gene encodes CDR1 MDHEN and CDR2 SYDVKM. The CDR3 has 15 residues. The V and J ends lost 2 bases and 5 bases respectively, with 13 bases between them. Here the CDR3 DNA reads TGTGCCAGCAGTTTACCCTCGGACGGGGATCAGCCCCAGCATTTT. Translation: CASSLPSDGDQPQHF. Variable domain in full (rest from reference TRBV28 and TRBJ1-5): DVKVTQSSRYLVKRTGEKVFLECVQDMDHENMFWYRQDPGLGLRLIYFSYDVKMKEKGDIPEGYSVSREKKERFSLILESASTNQTSMYLCASSLPSDGDQPQHFGDGTRLSIL.

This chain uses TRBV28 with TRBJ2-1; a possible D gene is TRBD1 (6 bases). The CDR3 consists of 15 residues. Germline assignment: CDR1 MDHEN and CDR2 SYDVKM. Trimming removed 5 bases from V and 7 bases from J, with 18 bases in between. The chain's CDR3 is CASSPTGLHQNEQFF. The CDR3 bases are TGTGCCAGCAGTCCGACAGGCCTCCATCAAAATGAGCAGTTCTTC.

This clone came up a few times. CDR3 DNA: TGTGCCAGCAGTGAGGTGGGTCTGGGCTCGCCCCAGCATTTT. Protein: CASSEVGLGSPQHF. This chain connects TRBV2 to TRBJ1-5; D unclear. The CDR3 spans 14 residues. V was trimmed by 3 bases and J by 9 bases, leaving 15 bases between them. CDR1 and CDR2 (germline): SNHLY, FYNNEI.

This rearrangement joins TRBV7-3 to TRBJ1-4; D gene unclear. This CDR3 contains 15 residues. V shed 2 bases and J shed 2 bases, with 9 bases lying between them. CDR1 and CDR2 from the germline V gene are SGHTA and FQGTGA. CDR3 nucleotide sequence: TGTGCCAGCAGCTTAGTCGGCGGTACTAATGAAAAACTGTTTTTT. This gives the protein CASSLVGGTNEKLFF.

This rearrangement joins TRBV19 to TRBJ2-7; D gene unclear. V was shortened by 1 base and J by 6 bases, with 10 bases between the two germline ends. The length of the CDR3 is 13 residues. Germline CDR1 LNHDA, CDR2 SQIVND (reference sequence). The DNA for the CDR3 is TGTGCCAGTAGTATAGGGACGACGGGCGAGCAGTACTTC. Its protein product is CASSIGTTGEQYF.

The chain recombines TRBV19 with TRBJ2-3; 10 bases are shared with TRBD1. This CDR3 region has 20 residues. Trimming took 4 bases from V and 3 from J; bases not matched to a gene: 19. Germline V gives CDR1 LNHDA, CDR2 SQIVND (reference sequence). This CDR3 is CASSSISGTGDGGSTDTQYF. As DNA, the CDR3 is TGTGCCAGTAGTAGTATATCCGGGACAGGGGATGGCGGGAGTACAGATACGCAGTATTTT. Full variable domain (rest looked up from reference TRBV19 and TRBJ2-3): DGGITQSPKYLFRKEGQNVTLSCEQNLNHDAMYWYRQDPGQGLRLIYYSQIVNDFQKGDIAEGYSVSREKKESFPLTVTSAQKNPTAFYLCASSSISGTGDGGSTDTQYFGPGTRLTVL.

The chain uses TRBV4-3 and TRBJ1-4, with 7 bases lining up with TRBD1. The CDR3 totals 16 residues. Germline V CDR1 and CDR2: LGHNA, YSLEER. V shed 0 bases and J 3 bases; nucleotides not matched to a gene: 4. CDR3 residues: CASSQDRGQPNEKLFF. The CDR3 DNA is TGCGCCAGCAGCCAAGATAGGGGACAGCCTAATGAAAAACTGTTTTTT.

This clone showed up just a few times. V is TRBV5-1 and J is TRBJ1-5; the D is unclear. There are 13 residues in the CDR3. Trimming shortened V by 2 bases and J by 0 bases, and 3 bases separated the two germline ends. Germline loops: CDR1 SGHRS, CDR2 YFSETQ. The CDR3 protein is CASSLDSNQPQHF. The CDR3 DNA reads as TGCGCCAGCAGCTTAGATAGCAATCAGCCCCAGCATTTT.

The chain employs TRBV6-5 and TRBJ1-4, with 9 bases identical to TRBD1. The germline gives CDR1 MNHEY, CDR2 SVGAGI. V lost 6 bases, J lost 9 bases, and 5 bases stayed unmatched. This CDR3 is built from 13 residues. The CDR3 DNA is TGTGCCAGCAGCGCAGACAGGGGGAAAAAACTGTTTTTT. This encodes CASSADRGKKLFF.

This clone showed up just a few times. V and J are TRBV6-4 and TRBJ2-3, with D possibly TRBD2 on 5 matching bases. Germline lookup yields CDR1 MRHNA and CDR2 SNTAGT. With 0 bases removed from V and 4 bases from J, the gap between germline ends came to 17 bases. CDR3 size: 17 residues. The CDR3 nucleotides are TGTGCCAGCAGTGACTCGAGTAGGGAGAATGGTCCAGATACGCAGTATTTT. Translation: CASSDSSRENGPDTQYF.

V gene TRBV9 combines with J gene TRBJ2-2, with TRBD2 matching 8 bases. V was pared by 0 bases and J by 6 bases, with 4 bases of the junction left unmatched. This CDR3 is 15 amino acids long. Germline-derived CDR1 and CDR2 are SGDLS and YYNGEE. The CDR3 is CASSVGPAGAGELFF. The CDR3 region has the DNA TGTGCCAGCAGCGTAGGTCCAGCGGGAGCCGGGGAGCTGTTTTTT.

Here the CDR3 DNA reads TGTGCCAGCAGCTCTGGGACTAGCGGGGGCTTTAGCACAGATACGCAGTATTTT. It codes for CASSSGTSGGFSTDTQYF. This chain uses TRBV5-5 with TRBJ2-3, with 14 positions matching TRBD2. Germline lookup yields CDR1 SGHKS and CDR2 YYEKEE (reference sequence). Trimming took 3 bases from V and 0 from J; bases not matched to a gene: 6. This CDR3 contains 18 residues.

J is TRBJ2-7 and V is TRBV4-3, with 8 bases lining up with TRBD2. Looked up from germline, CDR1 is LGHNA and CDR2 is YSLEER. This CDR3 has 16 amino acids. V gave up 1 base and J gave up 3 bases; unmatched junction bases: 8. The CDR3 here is CASSQGRLAGNYEQYF. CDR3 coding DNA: TGCGCCAGCAGCCAAGGGCGGCTAGCGGGTAACTACGAGCAGTACTTC.

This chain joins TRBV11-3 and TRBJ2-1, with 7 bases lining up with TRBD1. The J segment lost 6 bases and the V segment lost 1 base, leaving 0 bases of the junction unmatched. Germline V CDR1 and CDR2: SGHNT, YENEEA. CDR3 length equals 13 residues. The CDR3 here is CASSLGTGNEQFF. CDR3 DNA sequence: TGTGCCAGCAGCTTAGGGACAGGCAATGAGCAGTTCTTC.

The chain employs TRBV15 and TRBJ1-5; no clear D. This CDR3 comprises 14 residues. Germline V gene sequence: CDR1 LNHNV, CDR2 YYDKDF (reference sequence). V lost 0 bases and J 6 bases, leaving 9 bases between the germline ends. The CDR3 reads CATSRDNRGQPQHF. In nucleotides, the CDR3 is TGTGCCACCAGCAGAGATAATCGAGGTCAGCCCCAGCATTTT.

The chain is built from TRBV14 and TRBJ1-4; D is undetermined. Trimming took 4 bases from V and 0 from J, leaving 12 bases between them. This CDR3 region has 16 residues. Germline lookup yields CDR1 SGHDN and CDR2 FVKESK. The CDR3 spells CASSRTRQSTNEKLFF. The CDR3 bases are TGTGCCAGCAGCCGAACGAGGCAGTCAACTAATGAAAAACTGTTTTTT.

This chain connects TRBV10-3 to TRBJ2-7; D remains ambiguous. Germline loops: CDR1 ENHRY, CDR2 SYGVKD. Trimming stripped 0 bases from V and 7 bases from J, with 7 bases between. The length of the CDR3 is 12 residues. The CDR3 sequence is CAISESETEQYF. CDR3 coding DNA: TGTGCCATCAGTGAGTCGGAGACTGAGCAGTACTTC.

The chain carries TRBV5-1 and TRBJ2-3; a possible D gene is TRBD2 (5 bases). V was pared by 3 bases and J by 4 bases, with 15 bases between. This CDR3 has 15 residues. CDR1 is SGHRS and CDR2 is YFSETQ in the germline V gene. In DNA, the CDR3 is TGCGCCAGCAGCTCGACTCTGCTAGCACCAGATACGCAGTATTTT. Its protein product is CASSSTLLAPDTQYF.